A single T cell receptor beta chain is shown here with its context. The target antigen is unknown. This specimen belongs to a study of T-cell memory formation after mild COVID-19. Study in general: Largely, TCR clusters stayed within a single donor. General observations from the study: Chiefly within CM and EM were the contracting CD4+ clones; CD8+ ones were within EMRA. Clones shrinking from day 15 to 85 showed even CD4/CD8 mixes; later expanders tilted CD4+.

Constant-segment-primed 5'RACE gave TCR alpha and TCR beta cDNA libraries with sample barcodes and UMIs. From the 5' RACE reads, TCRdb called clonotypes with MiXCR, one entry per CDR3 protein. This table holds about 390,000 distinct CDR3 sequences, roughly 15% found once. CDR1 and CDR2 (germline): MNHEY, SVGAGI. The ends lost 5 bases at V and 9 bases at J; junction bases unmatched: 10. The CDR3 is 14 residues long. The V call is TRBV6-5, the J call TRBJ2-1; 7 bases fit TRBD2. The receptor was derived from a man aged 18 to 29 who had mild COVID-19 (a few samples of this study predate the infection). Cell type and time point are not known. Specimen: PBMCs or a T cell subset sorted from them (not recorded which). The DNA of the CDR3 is TGTGCCAGCAGTGCCTGGGCGGGGGTAGGTGAGCAGTTCTTC. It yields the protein CASSAWAGVGEQFF.